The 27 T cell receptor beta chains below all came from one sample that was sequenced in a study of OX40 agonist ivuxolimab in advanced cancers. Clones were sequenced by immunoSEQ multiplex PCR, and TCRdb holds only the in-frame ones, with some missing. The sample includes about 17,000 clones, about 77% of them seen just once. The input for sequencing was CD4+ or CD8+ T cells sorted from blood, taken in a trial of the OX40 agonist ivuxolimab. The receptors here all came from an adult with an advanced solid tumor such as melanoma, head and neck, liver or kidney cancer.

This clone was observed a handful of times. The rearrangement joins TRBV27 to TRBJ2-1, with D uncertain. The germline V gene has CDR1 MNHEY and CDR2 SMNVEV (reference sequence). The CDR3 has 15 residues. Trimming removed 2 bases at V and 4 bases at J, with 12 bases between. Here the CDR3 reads CASSLDQARYNEQFF. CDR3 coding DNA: TGTGCCAGCAGTTTAGACCAGGCAAGGTACAATGAGCAGTTCTTC.

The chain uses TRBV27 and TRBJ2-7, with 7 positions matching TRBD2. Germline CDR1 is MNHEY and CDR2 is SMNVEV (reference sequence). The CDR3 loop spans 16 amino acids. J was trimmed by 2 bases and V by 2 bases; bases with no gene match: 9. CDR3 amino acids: CASSLVGGLGAYEQYF. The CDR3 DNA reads TGTGCCAGCAGTTTAGTCGGTGGACTAGGAGCCTACGAGCAGTACTTC.

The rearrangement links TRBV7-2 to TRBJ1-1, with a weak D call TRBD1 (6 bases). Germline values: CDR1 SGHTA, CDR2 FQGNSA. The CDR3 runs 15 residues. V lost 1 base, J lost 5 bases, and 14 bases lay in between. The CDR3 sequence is CASSLGRMGATEAFF. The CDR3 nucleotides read TGTGCCAGCAGCTTAGGGCGAATGGGGGCGACTGAAGCTTTCTTT.

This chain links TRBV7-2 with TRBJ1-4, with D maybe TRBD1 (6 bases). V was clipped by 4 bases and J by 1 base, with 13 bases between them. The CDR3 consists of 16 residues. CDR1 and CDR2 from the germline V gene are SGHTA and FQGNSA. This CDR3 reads CASSYLGGGTNEKLFF. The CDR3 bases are TGTGCCAGCAGCTATCTGGGAGGGGGAACTAATGAAAAACTGTTTTTT.

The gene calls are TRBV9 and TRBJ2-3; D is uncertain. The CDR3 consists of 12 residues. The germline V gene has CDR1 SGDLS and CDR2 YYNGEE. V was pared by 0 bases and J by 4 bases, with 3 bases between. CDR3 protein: CASSVGPDTQYF. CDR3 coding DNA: TGTGCCAGCAGCGTAGGCCCAGATACGCAGTATTTT.

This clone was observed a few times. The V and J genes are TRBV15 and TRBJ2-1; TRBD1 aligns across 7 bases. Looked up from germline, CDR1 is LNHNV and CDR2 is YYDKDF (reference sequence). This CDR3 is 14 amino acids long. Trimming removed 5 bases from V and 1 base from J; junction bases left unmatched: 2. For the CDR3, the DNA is TGTGCCACCAGCGGGACAGCGTCCTACAATGAGCAGTTCTTC. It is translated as CATSGTASYNEQFF.

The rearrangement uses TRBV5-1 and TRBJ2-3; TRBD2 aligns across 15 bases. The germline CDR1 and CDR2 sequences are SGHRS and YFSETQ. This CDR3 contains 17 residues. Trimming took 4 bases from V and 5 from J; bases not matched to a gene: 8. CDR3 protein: CASSALGTSGGIDTQYF. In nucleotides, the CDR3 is TGCGCCAGCAGCGCGCTGGGGACTAGCGGGGGGATAGATACGCAGTATTTT. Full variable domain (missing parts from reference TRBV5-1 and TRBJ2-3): KAGVTQTPRYLIKTRGQQVTLSCSPISGHRSVSWYQQTPGQGLQFLFEYFSETQRNKGNFPGRFSGRQFSNSRSEMNVSTLELGDSALYLCASSALGTSGGIDTQYFGPGTRLTVL.

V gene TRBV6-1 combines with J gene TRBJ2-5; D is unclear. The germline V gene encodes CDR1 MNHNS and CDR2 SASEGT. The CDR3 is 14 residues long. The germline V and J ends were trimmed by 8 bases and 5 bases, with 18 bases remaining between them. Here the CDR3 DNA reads TGTGCCAGCCAGTTGGACCAATTGGGGGAGACCCAGTACTTC. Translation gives CASQLDQLGETQYF.

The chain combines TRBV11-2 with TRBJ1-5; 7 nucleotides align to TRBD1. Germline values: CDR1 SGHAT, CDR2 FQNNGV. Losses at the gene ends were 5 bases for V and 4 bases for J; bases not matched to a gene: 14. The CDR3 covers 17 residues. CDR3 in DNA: TGTGCCAGCAGCCCTCAAACCTACCGGGACAGAAATCAGCCCCAGCATTTT. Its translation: CASSPQTYRDRNQPQHF.

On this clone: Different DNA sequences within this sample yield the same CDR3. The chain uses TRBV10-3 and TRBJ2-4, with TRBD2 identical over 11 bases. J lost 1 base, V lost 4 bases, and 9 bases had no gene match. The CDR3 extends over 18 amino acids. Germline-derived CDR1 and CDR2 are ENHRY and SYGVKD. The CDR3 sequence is CAISGSTSGSGAKNIQYF. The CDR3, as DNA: TGTGCCATCAGTGGGAGCACTAGCGGGAGTGGGGCCAAAAACATTCAGTACTTC.

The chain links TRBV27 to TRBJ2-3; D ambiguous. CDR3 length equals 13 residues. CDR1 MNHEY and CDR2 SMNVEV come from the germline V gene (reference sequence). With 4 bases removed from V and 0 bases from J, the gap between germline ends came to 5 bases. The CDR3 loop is CASSWVSTDTQYF. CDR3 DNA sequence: TGTGCCAGCAGTTGGGTTAGCACAGATACGCAGTATTTT.

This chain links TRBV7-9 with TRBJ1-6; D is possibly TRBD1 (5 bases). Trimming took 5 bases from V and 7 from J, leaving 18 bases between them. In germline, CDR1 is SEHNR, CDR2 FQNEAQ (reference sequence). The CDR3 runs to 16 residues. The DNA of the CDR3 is TGTGCCAGCAGCAGCCGACAAGGGGAGGGCAATTCACCCCTCCACTTT. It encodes CASSSRQGEGNSPLHF.

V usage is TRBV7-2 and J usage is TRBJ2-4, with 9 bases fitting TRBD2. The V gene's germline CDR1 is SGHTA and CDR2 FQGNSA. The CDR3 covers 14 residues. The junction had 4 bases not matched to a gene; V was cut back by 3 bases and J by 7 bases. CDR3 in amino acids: CASSFGGGANIQYF. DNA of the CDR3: TGTGCCAGCAGCTTCGGCGGGGGGGCTAACATTCAGTACTTC.

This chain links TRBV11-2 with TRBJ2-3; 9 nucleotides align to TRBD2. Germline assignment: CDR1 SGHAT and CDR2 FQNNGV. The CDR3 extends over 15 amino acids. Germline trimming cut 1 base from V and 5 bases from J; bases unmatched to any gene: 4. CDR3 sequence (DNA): TGTGCCAGCAGCTTAGGCGGGAGGGCGATAGATACGCAGTATTTT. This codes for CASSLGGRAIDTQYF.

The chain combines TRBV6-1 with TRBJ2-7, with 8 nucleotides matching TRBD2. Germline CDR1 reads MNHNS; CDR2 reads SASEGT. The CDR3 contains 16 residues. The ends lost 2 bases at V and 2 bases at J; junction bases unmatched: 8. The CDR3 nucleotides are TGTGCCAGCAGTGAAACCCGGACTAGCCGCGCCTACGAGCAGTACTTC. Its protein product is CASSETRTSRAYEQYF.

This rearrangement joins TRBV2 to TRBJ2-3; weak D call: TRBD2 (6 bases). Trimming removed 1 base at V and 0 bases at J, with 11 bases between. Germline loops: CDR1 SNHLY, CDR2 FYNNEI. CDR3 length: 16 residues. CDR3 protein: CASSEVGGISTDTQYF. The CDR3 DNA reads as TGTGCCAGCAGTGAAGTCGGGGGAATAAGCACAGATACGCAGTATTTT.

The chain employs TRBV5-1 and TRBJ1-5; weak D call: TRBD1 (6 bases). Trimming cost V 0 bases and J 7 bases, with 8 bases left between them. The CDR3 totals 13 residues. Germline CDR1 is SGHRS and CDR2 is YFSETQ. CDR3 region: CASSLVGGQPQHF. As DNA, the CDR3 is TGCGCCAGCAGCTTGGTTGGGGGCCAGCCCCAGCATTTT.

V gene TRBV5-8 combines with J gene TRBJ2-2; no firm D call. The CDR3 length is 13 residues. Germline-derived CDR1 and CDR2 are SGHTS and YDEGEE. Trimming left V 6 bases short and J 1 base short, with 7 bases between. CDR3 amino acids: CASNPGNTGELFF. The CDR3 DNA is TGTGCCAGCAACCCAGGGAACACCGGGGAGCTGTTTTTT.

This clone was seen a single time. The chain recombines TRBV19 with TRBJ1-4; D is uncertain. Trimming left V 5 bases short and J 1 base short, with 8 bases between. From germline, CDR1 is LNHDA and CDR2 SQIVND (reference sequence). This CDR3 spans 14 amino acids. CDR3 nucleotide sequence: TGTGCCAGTAGTTCGCATGGAACTAATGAAAAACTGTTTTTT. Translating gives CASSSHGTNEKLFF.

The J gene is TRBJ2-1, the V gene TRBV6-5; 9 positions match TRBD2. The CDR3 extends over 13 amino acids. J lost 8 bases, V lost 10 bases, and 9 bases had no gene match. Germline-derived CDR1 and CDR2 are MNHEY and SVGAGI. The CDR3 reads CATRLAVWDEQFF. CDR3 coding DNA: TGTGCCACCCGACTAGCGGTCTGGGATGAGCAGTTCTTC.

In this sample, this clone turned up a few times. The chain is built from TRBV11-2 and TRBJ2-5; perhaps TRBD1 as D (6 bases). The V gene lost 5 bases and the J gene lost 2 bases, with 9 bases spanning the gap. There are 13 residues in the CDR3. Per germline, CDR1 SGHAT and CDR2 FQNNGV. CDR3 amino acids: CASSRDTQETQYF. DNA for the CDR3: TGTGCCAGCAGCAGGGACACGCAAGAGACCCAGTACTTC.

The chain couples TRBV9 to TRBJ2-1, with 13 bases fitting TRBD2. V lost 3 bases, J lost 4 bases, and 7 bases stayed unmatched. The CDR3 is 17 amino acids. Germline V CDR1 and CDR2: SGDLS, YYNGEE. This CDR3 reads CASSGTSGGRGYNEQFF. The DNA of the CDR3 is TGTGCCAGCAGCGGGACTAGCGGGGGCCGGGGGTACAATGAGCAGTTCTTC.

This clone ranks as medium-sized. In nucleotides, the CDR3 is TGTGCCAGCAGCTGGCGGGGGCGGGGTAACTATGGCTACACCTTC. Translation gives CASSWRGRGNYGYTF. The chain recombines TRBV5-4 with TRBJ1-2, with TRBD1 as a possible D gene (6 bases). Germline-derived CDR1 and CDR2 are SGHNT and YYREEE (reference sequence). The length of the CDR3 is 15 residues. Trimming took off 3 bases at V and 1 base at J, with 13 bases between the two ends. Drawing the rest from reference TRBV5-4 and TRBJ1-2, the complete variable domain is ETGVTQSPTHLIKTRGQQVTLRCSSQSGHNTVSWYQQALGQGPQFIFQYYREEENGRGNFPPRFSGLQFPNYSSELNVNALELDDSALYLCASSWRGRGNYGYTFGSGTRLTVV.

CDR3 sequence: CASSQRGDPSYNEQFF. CDR3 in DNA: TGCGCCAGCAGCCAACGAGGGGATCCTTCCTACAATGAGCAGTTCTTC. This sequence joins TRBV4-1 and TRBJ2-1; either TRBD1 or TRBD2 may supply D (5 bases each). Trimming cost V 2 bases and J 1 base, with 12 bases left between them. Per germline, CDR1 MGHRA and CDR2 YSYEKL. The CDR3 contains 16 residues.

CDR3 protein: CASNRDLPRPNYGYTF. The CDR3 region has the DNA TGTGCCAGCAACCGGGACTTACCTCGCCCTAACTATGGCTACACCTTC. The chain uses TRBV21-1 and TRBJ1-2. TRBV21-1 is a pseudogene segment. The CDR3 is 16 residues long.

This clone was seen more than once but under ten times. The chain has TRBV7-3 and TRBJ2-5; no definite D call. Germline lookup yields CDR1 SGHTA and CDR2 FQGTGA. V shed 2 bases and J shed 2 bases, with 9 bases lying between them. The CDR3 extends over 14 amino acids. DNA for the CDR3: TGTGCCAGCAGCTTAGCCCTTGAGCAAGAGACCCAGTACTTC. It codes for CASSLALEQETQYF.

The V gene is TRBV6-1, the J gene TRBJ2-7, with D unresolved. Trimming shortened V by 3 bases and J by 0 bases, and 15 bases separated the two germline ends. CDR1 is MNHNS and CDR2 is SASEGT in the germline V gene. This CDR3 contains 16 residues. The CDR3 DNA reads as TGTGCCAGCAGTGATCTACGGGTCTCGAGCTCCTACGAGCAGTACTTC. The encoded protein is CASSDLRVSSSYEQYF.